This T cell receptor (beta chain) is drawn from a study of vaccination and CD4 T cells after COVID-19 (dated by TCRdb to 2021 to 2024). Regarding the study in general: Convalescent patients had a positive SARS-CoV-2 result on nasal swab PCR, and of these patients, several had mild disease and one had severe disease. Post-vaccine blood samples were collected a median of about 72 days after the second vaccine dose, ranging from roughly 12 to 241 days. The convalescent cohort included six males and four females, with two Hispanic individuals, seven Caucasians, two Asians and one multiracial person. As controls, cultures received a CEFX viral epitope pool (the positive control), an HIV-1 Nef peptide pool (the negative control), or no peptide at all. Culture stimuli were overlapping spike peptide pools from SARS-CoV-2 and from the common cold coronaviruses HCoV-NL63, HCoV-OC43 and HCoV-229E. In 10 COVID-19 convalescent patients and a few infection-naive healthy vaccine recipients, the spike-specific CD4+ TCR repertoire before mRNA vaccination was compared with the repertoire after mRNA vaccination. Post-COVID blood samples were collected from convalescent patients a median of roughly 100 days after diagnosis, with a range of about 30 to 170 days. Two doses of either the Pfizer-BioNTech BNT162b2 vaccine (n=8) or the Moderna mRNA-1273 vaccine (n=2) were administered to participants.

Study-level results and caveats: Of the vaccine-specific clones found in convalescent patients, nearly all (304 of 307) were mono-reactive for SARS-CoV-2 spike instead of being cross-reactive with common cold coronaviruses. In convalescent patients, a median around 85% of post-vaccine SARS-CoV-2-reactive clones were detected only after vaccination, and vaccine-specific priming was suggested by this finding. Relatively few convalescent patients were included in the study, and early timepoints after natural infection were not analyzed. An increase in the median number of SARS-CoV-2-reactive clonotypes from more than 20 after infection to 38 after vaccination was observed, but the change was not found to be significant.

Reading the label with the study, this specimen's treatment or condition is: roughly 10-day PBMC culture with coronavirus spike peptide pools or control peptides (ViraFEST assay). To expand antigen-specific T cells with peptide pools and then pick out the expanded clonotypes through TCR sequencing, the study relied on the ViraFEST assay. The convalescent patients' positive SARS-CoV-2 PCR tests were from March to December 2020, which was before the Alpha, Beta and Delta variants emerged in the United States. PBMCs were cultured at roughly 1.9 million per well in IMDM supplemented with 5% human AB serum and 8.5 to 10 IU/ml IL-2, with 9.5 to 10 ug/ml peptide pools added. Half of the culture medium was replaced with fresh IL-2-containing medium on days 3 and 7. Once the cells had been in culture for ten to eleven days, the EasySep CD4+ T cell isolation kit was used to isolate CD4+ T cells by negative selection. Ficoll-Paque Plus gradient centrifugation was used to isolate PBMCs from whole blood, and the isolated PBMCs were then either used fresh or cryopreserved at -140C. Culture conditions were generally each tested in triplicate wells.

This clonotype is medium-sized (0.01 to 0.1%) in terms of sample share. The antigen it recognizes is unknown. The record has no base qualities; no much larger clone is one base away. The protocol used for the library was PCR. DNA from cultured CD4+ T cells was subjected to TCR sequencing with the Oncomine TCR Beta short-read assay at the Johns Hopkins FTIC core. Genomic DNA was extracted from the cultured CD4+ T cells with the QIAamp micro DNA kit. Oncomine TCR Beta libraries made from cultured CD4+ T cells were pooled using unique dual indexes and sequenced on an Illumina iSeq 100. From the authors' description of their analysis: Non-productive sequences were removed, and CDR3s that did not start with C, did not end with F or W, or were shorter than 7 amino acids were discarded. Antigen-specific clonotypes were identified with the MANAFEST web application by comparing peptide-stimulated wells with reference and other culture wells. An FDR below 0.05, an odds ratio above 5, and a productive frequency above 0.1% in at least two of three replicate wells were required for clones to be considered positive. Cross-reactive clonotypes were defined as significantly expanded in both SARS-CoV-2 spike wells and at least one common cold coronavirus spike condition. CDR3 homology was assessed with Levenshtein distances (stringdist) and unrooted phylogenetic trees (ape) in R version 3.6.1. TCRdb cleaned the public reads at Q25 with fastp, built clones with MiXCR and kept in-frame beta chains. Here each entry gathers all rows of one CDR3 protein and keeps the most common genes and DNA. The V and J calls were determined by TCRdb, not by the authors. Recorded for this sample are about 15,000 distinct CDR3 sequences; less than 70% of them occurred a single time. The top ten constitute 9.5% to 12% of the sample.

The specimen was CD4+ T cells from blood, cultured in vitro. The TCR sequence derives from a human donor who had recovered from COVID-19.

The DNA sequence follows: TGCAGTGCTCCTGAACCTCGACTAGCGGAAACGGGGGAGCAGTACTTC. This is translated as CSAPEPRLAETGEQYF. This receptor chain uses TRBV20-1 and TRBJ2-7; 9 central nucleotides agree with TRBD2. V is cut back by 5 bases and J by 7 bases, with 18 bases in the junction unmatched. Based on the germline V gene (reference sequence), the CDR1 and CDR2 sequences are DFQATT and SNEGSKA. Including cysteine and phenylalanine, the CDR3 has 16 amino acids. The read is trimmed to its CDR3 DNA, 48 bases read in frame from base 1.